Presented here are 21 T cell receptor beta chains from one specimen sequenced in a study of OX40 agonist ivuxolimab in advanced cancers. Using immunoSEQ multiplex PCR, the repertoire was profiled, and TCRdb retains in-frame clones only, with some absent. The table includes some 96,000 clones, 89% detected once. Sequenced here: CD4+ or CD8+ T cells sorted from blood, sampled in a trial of the OX40 agonist ivuxolimab. These receptors all come from an adult with an advanced solid tumor such as melanoma, head and neck, liver or kidney cancer.

The V gene is TRBV7-8, the J gene TRBJ2-1; perhaps TRBD1 as D (6 bases). Germline V gene sequence: CDR1 SGHVS, CDR2 FQNEAQ. V lost 5 bases and J 0 bases, leaving 14 bases between the germline ends. The CDR3 loop spans 16 amino acids. The CDR3 DNA follows: TGTGCCAGCAGCCCTCAGGGGCGCCTCTCCTACAATGAGCAGTTCTTC. Its translation: CASSPQGRLSYNEQFF.

The chain links TRBV6-5 to TRBJ2-3; D tentatively fits TRBD1 or TRBD2 (6 bases each). V was shortened by 7 bases and J by 2 bases, with 10 bases between the two germline ends. From germline, CDR1 is MNHEY and CDR2 SVGAGI. This CDR3 is built from 13 residues. CDR3 nucleotide sequence: TGTGCCAGCATAGGGGGGTACACAGATACGCAGTATTTT. Its translation: CASIGGYTDTQYF.

The CDR3 bases are TGTGCCAGCAGTTCCTTCCGGGATGAAGCTTTCTTT. The encoded protein is CASSSFRDEAFF. This chain joins TRBV6-5 and TRBJ1-1; D call uncertain. Trimming pared 4 bases from V and 7 bases from J, leaving 10 bases between. The germline CDR1 and CDR2 sequences are MNHEY and SVGAGI. This CDR3 has 12 amino acids.

The chain is built from TRBV6-5 and TRBJ1-1; 8 positions match TRBD1. In germline, CDR1 is MNHEY, CDR2 SVGAGI. Unmatched junction bases numbered 11, after V lost 8 bases and J lost 6 bases. CDR3 length: 14 amino acids. CDR3: CASRMDRVEPEAFF. The CDR3, as DNA: TGTGCCAGCCGGATGGACAGGGTGGAGCCTGAAGCTTTCTTT.

The chain employs TRBV5-1 and TRBJ2-2, with D hard to call. Looked up from germline, CDR1 is SGHRS and CDR2 is YFSETQ. The CDR3 spans 13 residues. V gave up 2 bases and J gave up 8 bases, with 10 bases separating them. CDR3: CASSFALSGELFF. The CDR3 DNA reads TGCGCCAGCAGCTTCGCCCTCTCTGGGGAGCTGTTTTTT.

V usage is TRBV5-1 and J usage is TRBJ2-5, with TRBD2 matching over 8 bases. Germline V CDR1 and CDR2: SGHRS, YFSETQ. The CDR3 sequence is 20 residues long. Trimming removed 0 bases from V and 2 bases from J; junction bases left unmatched: 18. Here the CDR3 reads CASSLVWQGVGLARQETQYF. CDR3 nucleotides: TGCGCCAGCAGCTTGGTGTGGCAGGGAGTCGGACTAGCTCGACAAGAGACCCAGTACTTC.

The V and J genes are TRBV5-1 and TRBJ2-2, with TRBD2 identical over 8 bases. V was clipped by 6 bases and J by 7 bases; unmatched bases: 8. CDR1 SGHRS and CDR2 YFSETQ come from the germline V gene. The CDR3 totals 14 residues. Written as DNA, the CDR3 is TGCGCCAGCACCCAGCGGGAGAGCGGCGGGGAGCTGTTTTTT. It specifies CASTQRESGGELFF.

V and J are TRBV6-1 and TRBJ2-1; 10 bases line up with TRBD2. This CDR3 region has 15 residues. Trimming removed 5 bases from V and 6 bases from J; junction bases left unmatched: 7. The germline gives CDR1 MNHNS, CDR2 SASEGT. CDR3 region: CASSLAGGRINEQFF. The CDR3 DNA reads TGTGCCAGCAGTTTAGCGGGGGGCCGGATCAATGAGCAGTTCTTC.

This chain connects TRBV30 to TRBJ2-5; unclear D gene. CDR1 GTSNPN and CDR2 SVGIG come from the germline V gene (reference sequence). V lost 5 bases to trimming and J lost 5 bases, with 12 bases between them. The CDR3 extends over 12 amino acids. The CDR3 DNA is TGTGCCTGGGGCGAGTTAAGGGAGACCCAGTACTTC. This encodes CAWGELRETQYF.

CDR3 coding DNA: TGTGCCAGCTCCGAAGGCCAGCTGCGGAATGAAAAACTGTTTTTT. Amino acid sequence: CASSEGQLRNEKLFF. The J gene is TRBJ1-4, the V gene TRBV18; D call uncertain. CDR1 and CDR2 from the germline V gene are KGHSH and LQKENI. This CDR3 is built from 15 residues. V shed 6 bases and J shed 5 bases, with 16 bases lying between them.

The rearrangement links TRBV6-1 to TRBJ1-1; possible D gene TRBD1, 5 bases. V lost 8 bases and J 4 bases, leaving 17 bases between the germline ends. This CDR3 contains 14 residues. Looked up from germline, CDR1 is MNHNS and CDR2 is SASEGT. Here the CDR3 DNA reads TGTGCCAGCGGGGCCAGGGCCAGCCCCACTGAAGCTTTCTTT. This gives the protein CASGARASPTEAFF.

The rearrangement joins TRBV10-2 to TRBJ1-2; D gene uncertain. Trimming stripped 10 bases from V and 10 bases from J, with 19 bases between. In germline, CDR1 is WSHSY, CDR2 SAAADI. The CDR3 sequence is 12 residues long. CDR3 DNA: TGCGCCACCATTATGAGCGGGTTAAACTACACCTTC. Translating gives CATIMSGLNYTF.

The rearrangement uses TRBV7-8 and TRBJ1-5; TRBD1 is a possible D gene (6 bases). From germline, CDR1 is SGHVS and CDR2 FQNEAQ. Trimming took off 3 bases at V and 2 bases at J, with 11 bases between the two ends. This CDR3 comprises 15 residues. CDR3: CASSFDRTGNQPQHF. The CDR3 nucleotides read TGTGCCAGCAGCTTTGATCGGACAGGCAATCAGCCCCAGCATTTT.

This clone was observed a few times. The chain links TRBV10-3 to TRBJ1-6, with D possibly TRBD1 on 5 matching bases. Trimming took 4 bases from V and 10 from J, leaving 17 bases between them. The CDR3 has 15 residues. Germline CDR1 reads ENHRY; CDR2 reads SYGVKD. The DNA of the CDR3 is TGTGCCATCAGTGTACAGGCGACAGATCCCTCACCCCTCCACTTT. Translation gives CAISVQATDPSPLHF.

V usage is TRBV15 and J usage is TRBJ2-1; 11 bases map to TRBD1. Trimming removed 8 bases from V and 9 bases from J; junction bases left unmatched: 9. Germline CDR1 LNHNV, CDR2 YYDKDF (reference sequence). The CDR3 runs 14 residues. The CDR3 bases are TGTGCCACCGAGGGACAGGGGGAATCTTCTGAGCAGTTCTTC. This translates into CATEGQGESSEQFF. Variable domain in full (rest from reference TRBV15 and TRBJ2-1): DAMVIQNPRYQVTQFGKPVTLSCSQTLNHNVMYWYQQKSSQAPKLLFHYYDKDFNNEADTPDNFQSRRPNTSFCFLDIRSPGLGDTAMYLCATEGQGESSEQFFGPGTRLTVL.

In this sample, this clone turned up once. V gene TRBV6-6 combines with J gene TRBJ2-7; no reliable D call. The CDR3 is 14 amino acids. Trimming pared 0 bases from V and 1 base from J, leaving 7 bases between. The germline V gene has CDR1 MNHNY and CDR2 SVGAGI (reference sequence). The chain's CDR3 is CASSYSGLSYEQYF. CDR3 DNA sequence: TGTGCCAGCAGTTACTCTGGGTTATCCTACGAGCAGTACTTC.

This CDR3 reads CAGGRNRGRHGYTF. CDR3 nucleotides: TGTGCCGGAGGGAGAAACAGGGGTCGGCATGGCTACACCTTC. The V and J genes are TRBV7-9 and TRBJ1-2; 7 bases are a match to TRBD1. The junction had 15 bases not matched to a gene; V was cut back by 11 bases and J by 6 bases. Germline V lookup: CDR1 SEHNR, CDR2 FQNEAQ (reference sequence). The CDR3 runs to 14 residues. The whole variable domain, filled in from reference TRBV7-9 and TRBJ1-2, reads DTGVSQNPRHKITKRGQNVTFRCDPISEHNRLYWYRQTLGQGPEFLTYFQNEAQLEKSRLLSDRFSAERPKGSFSTLEIQRTEQGDSAMYLCAGGRNRGRHGYTFGSGTRLTVV.

The genes are TRBV19 and TRBJ1-2; no clear D gene. The CDR3 totals 12 residues. Trimming took 11 bases from V and 7 from J, leaving 17 bases between them. Germline CDR1 is LNHDA and CDR2 is SQIVND (reference sequence). CDR3 residues: CACTDPVGGYTF. The CDR3 DNA follows: TGTGCCTGCACGGATCCTGTCGGTGGCTACACCTTC. Drawing the rest from reference TRBV19 and TRBJ1-2, the complete variable domain is DGGITQSPKYLFRKEGQNVTLSCEQNLNHDAMYWYRQDPGQGLRLIYYSQIVNDFQKGDIAEGYSVSREKKESFPLTVTSAQKNPTAFYLCACTDPVGGYTFGSGTRLTVV.

This clone was detected once. The rearrangement links TRBV30 to TRBJ2-1, with unresolved D. Germline loops: CDR1 GTSNPN, CDR2 SVGIG (reference sequence). The CDR3 extends over 15 amino acids. The V end was cut by 2 bases, the J end by 8 bases, with 19 bases between. The DNA for the CDR3 is TGTGCCTGGAGTACCGGGCGAGTCGGGCTCCATGAGCAGTTCTTC. Translation: CAWSTGRVGLHEQFF.

The chain joins TRBV19 to TRBJ2-6; 10 bases align to TRBD2. Germline CDR1 and CDR2: LNHDA and SQIVND (reference sequence). J was trimmed by 4 bases and V by 7 bases; bases with no gene match: 7. The CDR3 runs to 16 residues. The CDR3 bases are TGTGCCAGTACTCAAGCGGGAGGGGTCGGGGCCAACGTCCTGACTTTC. It is translated as CASTQAGGVGANVLTF.

This chain links TRBV6-5 with TRBJ2-7, with a tentative D call TRBD1 (5 bases). V lost 6 bases and J lost 4, with 19 bases in between. The germline V gene encodes CDR1 MNHEY and CDR2 SVGAGI. The length of the CDR3 is 15 residues. The CDR3 region is CASRIRGFSAYEQYF. Written as DNA, the CDR3 is TGTGCCAGCAGAATTAGGGGTTTTTCTGCGTACGAGCAGTACTTC.